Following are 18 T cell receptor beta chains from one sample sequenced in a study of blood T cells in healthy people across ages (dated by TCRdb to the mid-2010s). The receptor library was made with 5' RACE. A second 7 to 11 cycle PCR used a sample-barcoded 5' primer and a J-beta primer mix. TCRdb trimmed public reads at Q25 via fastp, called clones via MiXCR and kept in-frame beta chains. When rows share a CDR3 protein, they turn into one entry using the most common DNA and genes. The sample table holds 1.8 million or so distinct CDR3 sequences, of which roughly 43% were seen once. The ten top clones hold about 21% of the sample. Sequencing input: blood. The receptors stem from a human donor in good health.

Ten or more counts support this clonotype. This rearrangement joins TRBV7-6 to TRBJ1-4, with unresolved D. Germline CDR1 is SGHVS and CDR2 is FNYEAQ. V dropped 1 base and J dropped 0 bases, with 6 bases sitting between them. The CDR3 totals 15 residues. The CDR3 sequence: CASSLEPATNEKLFF. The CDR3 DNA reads TGTGCCAGCAGCTTAGAGCCTGCAACTAATGAAAAACTGTTTTTT.

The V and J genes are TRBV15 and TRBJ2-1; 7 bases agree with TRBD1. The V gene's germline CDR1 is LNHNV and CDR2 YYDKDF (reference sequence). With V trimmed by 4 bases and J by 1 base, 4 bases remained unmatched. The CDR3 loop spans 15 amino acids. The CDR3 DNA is TGTGCCACCAGCATAAACAGGGGATCCTACAATGAGCAGTTCTTC. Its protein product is CATSINRGSYNEQFF. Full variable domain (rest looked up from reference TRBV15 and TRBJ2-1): DAMVIQNPRYQVTQFGKPVTLSCSQTLNHNVMYWYQQKSSQAPKLLFHYYDKDFNNEADTPDNFQSRRPNTSFCFLDIRSPGLGDTAMYLCATSINRGSYNEQFFGPGTRLTVL.

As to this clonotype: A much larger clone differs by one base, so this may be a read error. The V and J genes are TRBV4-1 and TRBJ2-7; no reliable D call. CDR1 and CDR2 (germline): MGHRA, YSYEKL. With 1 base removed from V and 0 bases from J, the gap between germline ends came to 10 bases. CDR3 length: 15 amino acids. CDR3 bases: TGCGCCAGCAGCCAAGGGTTCCCGAGCTCCTACGAGCAGTACTTC. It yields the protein CASSQGFPSSYEQYF.

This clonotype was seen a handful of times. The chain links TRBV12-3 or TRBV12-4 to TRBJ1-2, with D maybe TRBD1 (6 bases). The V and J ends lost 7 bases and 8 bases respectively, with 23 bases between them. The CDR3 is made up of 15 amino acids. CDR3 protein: CASTQWGATSGGYTF. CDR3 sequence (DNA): TGTGCCAGCACTCAGTGGGGGGCAACGTCGGGGGGCTACACCTTC.

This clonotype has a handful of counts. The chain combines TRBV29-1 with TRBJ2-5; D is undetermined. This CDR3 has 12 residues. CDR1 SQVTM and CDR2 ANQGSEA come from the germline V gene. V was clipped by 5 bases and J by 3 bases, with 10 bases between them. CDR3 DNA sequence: TGCAGCGTTAATTTCGTAGAAGAGACCCAGTACTTC. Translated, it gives CSVNFVEETQYF.

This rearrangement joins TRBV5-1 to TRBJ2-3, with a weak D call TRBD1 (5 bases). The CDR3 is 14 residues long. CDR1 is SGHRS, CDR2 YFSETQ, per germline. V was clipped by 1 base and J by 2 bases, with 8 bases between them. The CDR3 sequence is CASSLYRFTDTQYF. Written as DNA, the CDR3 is TGCGCCAGCAGCTTGTACAGGTTCACAGATACGCAGTATTTT.

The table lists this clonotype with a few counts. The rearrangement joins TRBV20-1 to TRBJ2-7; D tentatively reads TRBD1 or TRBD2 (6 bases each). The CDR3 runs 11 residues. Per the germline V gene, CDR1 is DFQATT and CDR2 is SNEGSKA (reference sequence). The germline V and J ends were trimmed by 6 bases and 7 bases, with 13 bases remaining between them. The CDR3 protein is CSAKLGGEQYF. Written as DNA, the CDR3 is TGCAGTGCCAAATTAGGGGGGGAGCAGTACTTC.

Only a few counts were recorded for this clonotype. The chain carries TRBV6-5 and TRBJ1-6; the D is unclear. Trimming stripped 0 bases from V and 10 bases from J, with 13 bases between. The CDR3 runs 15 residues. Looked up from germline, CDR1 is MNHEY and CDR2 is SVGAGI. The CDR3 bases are TGTGCCAGCAGTTACTCGACAAGGGCTGACTCACCCCTCCACTTT. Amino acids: CASSYSTRADSPLHF.

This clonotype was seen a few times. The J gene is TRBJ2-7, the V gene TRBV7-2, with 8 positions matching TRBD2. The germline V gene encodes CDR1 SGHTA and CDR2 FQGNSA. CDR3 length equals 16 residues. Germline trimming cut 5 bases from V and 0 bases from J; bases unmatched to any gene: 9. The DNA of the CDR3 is TGTGCCAGCAGCGCTTACCTCGCGGGGGGCTCCTACGAGCAGTACTTC. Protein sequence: CASSAYLAGGSYEQYF.

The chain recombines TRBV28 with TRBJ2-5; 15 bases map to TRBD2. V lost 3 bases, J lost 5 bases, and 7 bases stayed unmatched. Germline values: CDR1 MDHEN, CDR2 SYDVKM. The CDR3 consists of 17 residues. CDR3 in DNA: TGTGCCAGCAGTTTCCCGGGACTAGCGGGAGGAGGGGAGACCCAGTACTTC. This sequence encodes CASSFPGLAGGGETQYF.

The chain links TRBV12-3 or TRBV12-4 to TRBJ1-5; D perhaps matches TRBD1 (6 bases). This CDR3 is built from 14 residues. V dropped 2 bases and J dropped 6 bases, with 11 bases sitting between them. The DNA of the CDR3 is TGTGCCAGCAGTTTAATTGGGGGCAGTCAGCCCCAGCATTTT. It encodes CASSLIGGSQPQHF.

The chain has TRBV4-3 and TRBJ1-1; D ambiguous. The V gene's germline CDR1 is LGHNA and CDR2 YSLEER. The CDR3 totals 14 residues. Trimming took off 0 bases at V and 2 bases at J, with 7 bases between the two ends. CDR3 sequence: CASSQDRHNTEAFF. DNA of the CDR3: TGCGCCAGCAGCCAAGACAGACACAACACTGAAGCTTTCTTT.

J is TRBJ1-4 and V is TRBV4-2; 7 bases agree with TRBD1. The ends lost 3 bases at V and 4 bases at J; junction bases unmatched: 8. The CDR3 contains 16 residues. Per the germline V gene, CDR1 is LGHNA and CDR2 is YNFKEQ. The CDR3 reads CASSQGGQDHNEKLFF. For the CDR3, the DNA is TGTGCCAGCAGCCAGGGCGGACAGGACCATAATGAAAAACTGTTTTTT.

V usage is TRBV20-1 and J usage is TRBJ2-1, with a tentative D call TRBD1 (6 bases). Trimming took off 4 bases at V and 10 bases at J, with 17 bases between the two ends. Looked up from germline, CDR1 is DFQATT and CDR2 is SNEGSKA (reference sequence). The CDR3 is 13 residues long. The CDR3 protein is CSAIGRGNDEQFF. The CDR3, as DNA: TGCAGTGCTATCGGCAGGGGTAACGACGAGCAGTTCTTC.

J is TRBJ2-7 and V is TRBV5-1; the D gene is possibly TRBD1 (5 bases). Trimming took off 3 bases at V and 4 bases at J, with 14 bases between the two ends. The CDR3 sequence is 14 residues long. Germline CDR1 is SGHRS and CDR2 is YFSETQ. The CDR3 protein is CASSYFPGRYEQYF. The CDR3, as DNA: TGCGCCAGCAGCTACTTCCCAGGGCGGTACGAGCAGTACTTC.

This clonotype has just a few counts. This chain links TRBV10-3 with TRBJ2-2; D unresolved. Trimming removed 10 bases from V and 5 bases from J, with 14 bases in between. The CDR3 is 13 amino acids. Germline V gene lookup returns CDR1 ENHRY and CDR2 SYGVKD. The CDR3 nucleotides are TGTGCCAGTCGGGCCTCCGGGACCGGGGAGCTGTTTTTT. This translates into CASRASGTGELFF.

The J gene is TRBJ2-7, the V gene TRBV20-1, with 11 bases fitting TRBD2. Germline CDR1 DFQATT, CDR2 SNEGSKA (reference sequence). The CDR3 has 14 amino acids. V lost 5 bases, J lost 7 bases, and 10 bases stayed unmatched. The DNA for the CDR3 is TGCAGTGCTCAACTAGCGGGGGCTTATTTGGAGCAGTACTTC. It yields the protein CSAQLAGAYLEQYF.

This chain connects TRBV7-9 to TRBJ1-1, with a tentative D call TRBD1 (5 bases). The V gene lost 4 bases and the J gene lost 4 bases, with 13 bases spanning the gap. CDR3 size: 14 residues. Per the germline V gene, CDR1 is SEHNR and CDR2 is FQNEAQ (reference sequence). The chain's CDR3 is CASSSDSSSTEAFF. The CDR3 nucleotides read TGTGCCAGCAGCTCTGACAGCTCTAGCACTGAAGCTTTCTTT.